This section outlines one T cell receptor beta chain sequence together with its context. What it binds is unknown. The ends were cut back, 0 bases at V and 6 bases at J, with 12 bases in the middle. CDR1 MGHRA and CDR2 YSYEKL come from the germline V gene. The CDR3 consists of 16 residues. RNA transcripts served as template for amplifying TCR beta CDR3 sequences. In the first round, RT-PCR was carried out with HTBI primers, and a multiplex PCR formed the second round. TCRdb redid the calling of the multiplex PCR reads with MiXCR, one entry per CDR3 protein. The sample has a few hundred thousand distinct CDR3 sequences; roughly 15% are singletons. This sample is part of a study of Graves' ophthalmopathy and Graves' hyperthyroidism. Overall study findings and caveats: Most expanded thyroid clonotypes above 0.001 frequency also appeared in blood. A roughly 84% specificity and nearly 90% sensitivity were achieved by a 13-signature model that separated ophthalmopathy from stable hyperthyroidism.

Being free of ophthalmopathy for 18 months of follow-up defined stable hyperthyroidism. As diagnostic evidence, clinical symptoms, serum thyroxine, TRAb, thyroid ultrasound and orbital computed tomography were relied upon. What was sequenced was peripheral blood. This receptor was obtained from a woman between 18 and 30 years old with stable Graves' hyperthyroidism. The V gene is TRBV4-1, the J gene TRBJ1-6; D is uncertain. The chain's CDR3 is CASSQDPARSNSPLHF. The CDR3 nucleotides are TGCGCCAGCAGCCAAGATCCTGCCAGGTCTAATTCACCCCTCCACTTT.